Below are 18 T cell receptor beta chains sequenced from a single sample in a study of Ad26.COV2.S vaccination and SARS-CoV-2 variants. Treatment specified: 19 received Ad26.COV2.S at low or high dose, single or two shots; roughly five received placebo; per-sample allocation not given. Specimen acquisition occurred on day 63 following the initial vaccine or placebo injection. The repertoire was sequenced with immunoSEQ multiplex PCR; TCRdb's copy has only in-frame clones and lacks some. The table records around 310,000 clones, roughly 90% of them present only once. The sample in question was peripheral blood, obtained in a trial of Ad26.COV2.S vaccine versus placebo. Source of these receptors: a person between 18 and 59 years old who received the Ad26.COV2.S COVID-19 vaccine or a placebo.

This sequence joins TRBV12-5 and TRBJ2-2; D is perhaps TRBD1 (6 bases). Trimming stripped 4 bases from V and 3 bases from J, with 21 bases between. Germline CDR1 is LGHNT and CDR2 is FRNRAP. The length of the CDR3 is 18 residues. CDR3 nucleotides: TGTGCTAGTGGTTCGGCCTCCTACAGGGTTCTGGACACCGGGGAGCTGTTTTTT. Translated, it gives CASGSASYRVLDTGELFF.

The CDR3 sequence: CASSAQTGYTEAFF. CDR3 nucleotide sequence: TGTGCCAGCAGCGCGCAAACAGGGTACACTGAAGCTTTCTTT. The V gene is TRBV11-2, the J gene TRBJ1-1, with a weak D call TRBD1 (6 bases). From germline, CDR1 is SGHAT and CDR2 FQNNGV. Trimming stripped 5 bases from V and 3 bases from J, with 13 bases between. CDR3 size: 14 residues.

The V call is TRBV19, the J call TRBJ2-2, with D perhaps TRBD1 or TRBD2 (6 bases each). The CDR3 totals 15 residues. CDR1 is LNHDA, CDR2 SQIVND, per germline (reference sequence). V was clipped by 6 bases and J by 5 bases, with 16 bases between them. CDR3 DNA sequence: TGTGCCAGTAGACCCCACAGGGCGGGGACCGGGGAGCTGTTTTTT. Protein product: CASRPHRAGTGELFF.

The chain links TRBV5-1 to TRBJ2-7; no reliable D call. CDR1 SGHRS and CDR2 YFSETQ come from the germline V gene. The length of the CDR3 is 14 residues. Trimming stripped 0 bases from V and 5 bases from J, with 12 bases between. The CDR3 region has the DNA TGCGCCAGCAGCTTGGTTCCTGGCCCTGACGAGCAGTACTTC. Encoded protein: CASSLVPGPDEQYF.

The CDR3 region is CASRSGGSDTGELFF. DNA for the CDR3: TGTGCCAGTAGGTCAGGGGGTTCGGACACCGGGGAGCTGTTTTTT. The gene calls are TRBV19 and TRBJ2-2; TRBD1 matches at 7 bases. V shed 6 bases and J 3 bases; nucleotides not matched to a gene: 7. There are 15 residues in the CDR3. Per germline, CDR1 LNHDA and CDR2 SQIVND (reference sequence).

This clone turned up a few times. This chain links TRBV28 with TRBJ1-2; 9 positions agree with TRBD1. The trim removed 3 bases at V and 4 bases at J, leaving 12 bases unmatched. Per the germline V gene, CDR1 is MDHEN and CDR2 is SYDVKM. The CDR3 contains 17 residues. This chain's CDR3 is CASSFRDREPFGYGYTF. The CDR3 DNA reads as TGTGCCAGCAGTTTTAGGGACAGGGAGCCCTTTGGCTATGGCTACACCTTC.

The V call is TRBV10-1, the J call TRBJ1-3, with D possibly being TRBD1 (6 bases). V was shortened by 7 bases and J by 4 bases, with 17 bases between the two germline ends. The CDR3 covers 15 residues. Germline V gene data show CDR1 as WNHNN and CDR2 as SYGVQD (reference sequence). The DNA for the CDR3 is TGCGCCAGCACCGGGCGGACAGCCCTGGGAAACACCATATATTTT. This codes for CASTGRTALGNTIYF.

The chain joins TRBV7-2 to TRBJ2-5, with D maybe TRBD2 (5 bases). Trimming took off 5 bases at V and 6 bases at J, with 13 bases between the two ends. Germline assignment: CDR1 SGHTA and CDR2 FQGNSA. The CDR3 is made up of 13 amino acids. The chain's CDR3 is CASSPDWEQTQYF. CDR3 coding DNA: TGTGCCAGCAGCCCAGACTGGGAGCAGACCCAGTACTTC.

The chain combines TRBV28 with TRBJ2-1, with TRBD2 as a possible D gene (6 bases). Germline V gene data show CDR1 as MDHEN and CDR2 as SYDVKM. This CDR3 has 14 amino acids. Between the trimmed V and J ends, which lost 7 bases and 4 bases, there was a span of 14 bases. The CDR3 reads CASTELGTYNEQFF. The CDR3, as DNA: TGTGCCAGCACGGAATTGGGGACTTACAATGAGCAGTTCTTC.

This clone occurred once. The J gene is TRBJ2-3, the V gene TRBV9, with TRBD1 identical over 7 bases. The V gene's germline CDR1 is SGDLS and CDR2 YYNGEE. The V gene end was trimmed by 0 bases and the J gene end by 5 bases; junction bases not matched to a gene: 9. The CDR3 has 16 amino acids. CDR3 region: CASSVAERGLGDTQYF. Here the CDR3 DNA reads TGTGCCAGCAGCGTAGCGGAAAGGGGGCTCGGAGATACGCAGTATTTT.

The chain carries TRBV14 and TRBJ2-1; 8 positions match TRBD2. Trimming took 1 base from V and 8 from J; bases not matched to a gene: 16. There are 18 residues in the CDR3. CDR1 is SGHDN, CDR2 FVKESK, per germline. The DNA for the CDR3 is TGTGCCAGCAGCCAAGTGAGCATGCGGGGGGCGCGGGTCCATGAGCAGTTCTTC. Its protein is CASSQVSMRGARVHEQFF.

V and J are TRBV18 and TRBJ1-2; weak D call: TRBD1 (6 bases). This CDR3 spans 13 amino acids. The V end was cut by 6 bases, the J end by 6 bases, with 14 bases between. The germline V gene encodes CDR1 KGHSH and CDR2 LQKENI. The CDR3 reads CASSLMDSDGYTF. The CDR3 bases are TGTGCCAGCTCCCTGATGGACAGCGATGGCTACACCTTC.

CDR3 DNA: TGTGCCAGCAGCCCTCGGGACTACTACACCGGGGAGCTGTTTTTT. This translates into CASSPRDYYTGELFF. The chain links TRBV7-9 to TRBJ2-2; 7 bases are shared with TRBD2. V lost 5 bases and J lost 3; bases outside the gene matches: 6. Germline V gene lookup returns CDR1 SEHNR and CDR2 FQNEAQ (reference sequence). The CDR3 has 15 residues.

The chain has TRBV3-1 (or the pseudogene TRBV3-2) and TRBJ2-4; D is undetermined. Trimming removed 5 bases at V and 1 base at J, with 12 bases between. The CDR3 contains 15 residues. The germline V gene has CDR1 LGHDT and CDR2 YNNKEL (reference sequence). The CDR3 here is CASSSSGVAKNIQYF. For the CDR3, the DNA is TGTGCCAGCAGCTCGTCGGGTGTTGCCAAAAACATTCAGTACTTC.

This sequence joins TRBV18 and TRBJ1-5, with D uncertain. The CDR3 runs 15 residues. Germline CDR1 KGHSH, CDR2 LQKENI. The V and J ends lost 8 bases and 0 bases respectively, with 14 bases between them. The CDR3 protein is CASSSLSGSNQPQHF. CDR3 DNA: TGTGCCAGCAGCTCACTCTCCGGTAGCAATCAGCCCCAGCATTTT. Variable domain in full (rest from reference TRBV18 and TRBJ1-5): NAGVMQNPRHLVRRRGQEARLRCSPMKGHSHVYWYRQLPEEGLKFMVYLQKENIIDESGMPKERFSAEFPKEGPSILRIQQVVRGDSAAYFCASSSLSGSNQPQHFGDGTRLSIL.

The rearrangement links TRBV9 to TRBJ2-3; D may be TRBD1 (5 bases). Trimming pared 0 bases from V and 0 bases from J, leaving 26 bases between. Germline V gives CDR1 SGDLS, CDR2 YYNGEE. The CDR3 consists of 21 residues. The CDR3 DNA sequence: TGTGCCAGCAGCGTAGGAACACCCTCAGGGCTGGGAAGTGCTAGCACAGATACGCAGTATTTT. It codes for CASSVGTPSGLGSASTDTQYF.

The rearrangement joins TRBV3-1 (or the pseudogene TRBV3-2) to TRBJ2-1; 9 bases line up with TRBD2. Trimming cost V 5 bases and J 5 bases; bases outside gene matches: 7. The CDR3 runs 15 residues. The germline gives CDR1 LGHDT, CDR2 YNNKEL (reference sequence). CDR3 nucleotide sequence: TGTGCCAGCAGCGGCGTCCTAGCGGGGAACAATGAGCAGTTCTTC. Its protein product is CASSGVLAGNNEQFF.

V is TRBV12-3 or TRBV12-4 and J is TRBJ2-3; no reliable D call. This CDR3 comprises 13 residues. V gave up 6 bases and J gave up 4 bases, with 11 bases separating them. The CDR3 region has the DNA TGTGCCAGCAGGGCAGGTTACGCAGATACGCAGTATTTT. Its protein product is CASRAGYADTQYF.